The source of this T cell receptor beta chain is a study of T cells in Graves' hyperthyroidism and ophthalmopathy. The V gene end was trimmed by 6 bases and the J gene end by 3 bases; junction bases not matched to a gene: 11. The length of the CDR3 is 15 residues. Germline V CDR1 and CDR2: WSHSY, SAAADI. RNA transcripts gave rise to amplified TCR beta CDR3 regions. When the TCR CDR3 underwent first-round RT-PCR, the HTBI primer set was used. In TCRdb, the multiplex PCR reads were re-called with MiXCR into one record per CDR3 protein. The profile shows a few hundred thousand distinct CDR3 sequences, about 21% of them singletons.

The origin of this receptor is a woman aged 50 to 60 with Graves' hyperthyroidism. Sequenced material: blood. The rearrangement joins TRBV10-2 to TRBJ2-7; TRBD2 aligns across 7 bases. The CDR3 sequence: CASRDSGPGGYEQYF. The CDR3 DNA reads TGCGCCAGCAGGGATAGCGGCCCGGGGGGCTACGAGCAGTACTTC.